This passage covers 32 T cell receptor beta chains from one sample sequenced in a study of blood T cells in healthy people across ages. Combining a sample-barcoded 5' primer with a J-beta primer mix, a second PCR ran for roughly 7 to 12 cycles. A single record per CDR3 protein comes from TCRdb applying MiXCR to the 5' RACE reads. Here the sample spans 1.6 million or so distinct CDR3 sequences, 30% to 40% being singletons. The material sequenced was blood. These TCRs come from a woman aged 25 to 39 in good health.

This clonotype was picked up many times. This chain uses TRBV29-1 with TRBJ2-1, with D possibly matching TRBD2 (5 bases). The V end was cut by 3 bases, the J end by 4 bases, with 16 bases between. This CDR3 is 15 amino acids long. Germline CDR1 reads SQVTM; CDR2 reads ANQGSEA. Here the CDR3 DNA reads TGCAGCGTTGATAGTATGTGGGAGAGGTACAATGAGCAGTTCTTC. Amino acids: CSVDSMWERYNEQFF.

CDR3 sequence reads: CASSPERLGGQFF. Written as DNA, the CDR3 is TGTGCCAGCAGCCCAGAAAGGTTGGGAGGGCAGTTCTTC. The gene calls are TRBV7-3 and TRBJ2-1, with D tentatively TRBD2 (6 bases). Germline loops: CDR1 SGHTA, CDR2 FQGTGA. This CDR3 is built from 13 residues. V shed 5 bases and J shed 12 bases, with 17 bases lying between them. The full variable domain, in which reference TRBV7-3 and TRBJ2-1 provide the parts outside the CDR3, is GAGVSQTPSNKVTEKGKYVELRCDPISGHTALYWYRQSLGQGPEFLIYFQGTGAADDSGLPNDRFFAVRPEGSVSTLKIQRTERGDSAVYLCASSPERLGGQFFGPGTRLTVL.

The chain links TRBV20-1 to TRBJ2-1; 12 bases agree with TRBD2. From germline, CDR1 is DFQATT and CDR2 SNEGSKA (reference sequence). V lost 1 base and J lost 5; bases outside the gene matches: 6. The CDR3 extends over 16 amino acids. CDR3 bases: TGCAGTGCTAGAGTCGGAGGACTAGCGGGACACAATGAGCAGTTCTTC. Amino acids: CSARVGGLAGHNEQFF.

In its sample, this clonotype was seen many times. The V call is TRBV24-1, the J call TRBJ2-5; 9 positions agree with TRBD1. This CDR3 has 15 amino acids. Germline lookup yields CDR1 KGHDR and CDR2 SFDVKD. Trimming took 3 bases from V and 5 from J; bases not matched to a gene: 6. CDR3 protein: CATSDRTGDLETQYF. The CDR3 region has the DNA TGTGCCACCAGTGATAGGACAGGGGATTTGGAGACCCAGTACTTC.

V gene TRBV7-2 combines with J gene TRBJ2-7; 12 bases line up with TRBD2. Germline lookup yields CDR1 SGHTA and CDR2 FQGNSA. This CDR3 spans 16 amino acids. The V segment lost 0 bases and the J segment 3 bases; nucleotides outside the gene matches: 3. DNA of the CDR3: TGTGCCAGCAGCTTAGCGCGACTAGCGGGAGTCTACGAGCAGTACTTC. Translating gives CASSLARLAGVYEQYF. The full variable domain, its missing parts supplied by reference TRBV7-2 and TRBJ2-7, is GAGVSQSPSNKVTEKGKDVELRCDPISGHTALYWYRQSLGQGLEFLIYFQGNSAPDKSGLPSDRFSAERTGGSVSTLTIQRTQQEDSAVYLCASSLARLAGVYEQYFGPGTRLTVT.

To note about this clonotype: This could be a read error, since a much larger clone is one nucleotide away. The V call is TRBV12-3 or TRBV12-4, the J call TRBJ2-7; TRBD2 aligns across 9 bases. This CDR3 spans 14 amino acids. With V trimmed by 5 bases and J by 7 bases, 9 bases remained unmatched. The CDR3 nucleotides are TGTGCCAGCAGTCCTAGCGGGGTGTGGAATGAGCAGTACTTC. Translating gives CASSPSGVWNEQYF.

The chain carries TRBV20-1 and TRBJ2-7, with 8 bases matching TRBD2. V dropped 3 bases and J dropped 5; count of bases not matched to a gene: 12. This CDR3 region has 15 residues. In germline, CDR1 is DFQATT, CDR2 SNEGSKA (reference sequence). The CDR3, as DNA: TGCAGTGCTAGTCCTGGACTAGCAAAATTCGACGAGCAGTACTTC. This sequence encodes CSASPGLAKFDEQYF.

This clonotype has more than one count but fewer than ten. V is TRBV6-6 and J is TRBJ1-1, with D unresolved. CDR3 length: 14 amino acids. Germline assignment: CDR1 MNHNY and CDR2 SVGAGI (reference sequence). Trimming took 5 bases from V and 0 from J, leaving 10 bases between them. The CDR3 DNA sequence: TGTGCCAGCAGTACAACAGACATGAACACTGAAGCTTTCTTT. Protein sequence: CASSTTDMNTEAFF.

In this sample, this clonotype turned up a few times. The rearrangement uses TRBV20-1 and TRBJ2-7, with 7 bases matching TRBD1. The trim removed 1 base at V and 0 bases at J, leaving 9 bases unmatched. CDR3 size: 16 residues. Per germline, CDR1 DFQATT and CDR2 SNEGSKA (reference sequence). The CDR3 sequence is CSARGAETGISYEQYF. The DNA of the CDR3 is TGCAGTGCTAGAGGAGCGGAGACAGGGATCTCCTACGAGCAGTACTTC.

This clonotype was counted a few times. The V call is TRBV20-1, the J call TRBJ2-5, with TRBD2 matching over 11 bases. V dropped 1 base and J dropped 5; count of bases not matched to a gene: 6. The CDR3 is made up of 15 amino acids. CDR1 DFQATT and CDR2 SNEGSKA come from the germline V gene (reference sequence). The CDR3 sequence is CSARASGGPPETQYF. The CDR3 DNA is TGCAGTGCTAGAGCTAGCGGGGGGCCCCCGGAGACCCAGTACTTC.

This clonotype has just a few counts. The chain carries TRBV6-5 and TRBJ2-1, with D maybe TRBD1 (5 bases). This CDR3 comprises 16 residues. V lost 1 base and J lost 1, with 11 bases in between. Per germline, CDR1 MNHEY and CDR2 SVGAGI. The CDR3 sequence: CASSYLAGQSYNEQFF. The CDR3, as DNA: TGTGCCAGCAGTTACTTGGCAGGGCAGTCCTACAATGAGCAGTTCTTC.

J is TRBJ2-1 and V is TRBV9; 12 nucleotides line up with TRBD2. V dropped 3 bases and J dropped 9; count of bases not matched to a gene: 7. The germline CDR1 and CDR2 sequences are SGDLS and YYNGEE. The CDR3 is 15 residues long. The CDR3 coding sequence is TGTGCCAGCAGCGCTAGCGGGGGGGAAAGTAGTGAGCAGTTCTTC. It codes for CASSASGGESSEQFF.

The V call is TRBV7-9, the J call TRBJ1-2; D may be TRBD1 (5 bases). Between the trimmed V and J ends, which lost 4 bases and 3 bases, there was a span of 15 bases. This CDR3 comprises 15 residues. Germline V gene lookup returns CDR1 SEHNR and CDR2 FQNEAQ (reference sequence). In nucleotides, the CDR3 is TGTGCCAGCAGCTCTCAGGGTGTGGTGTACTATGGCTACACCTTC. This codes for CASSSQGVVYYGYTF.

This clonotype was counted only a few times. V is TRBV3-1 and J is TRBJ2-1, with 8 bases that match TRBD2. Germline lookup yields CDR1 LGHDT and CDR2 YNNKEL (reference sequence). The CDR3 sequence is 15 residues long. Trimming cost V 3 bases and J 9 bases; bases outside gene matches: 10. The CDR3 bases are TGTGCCAGCAGCCAGGCGAGTAGCGGGGTATTTGAGCAGTTCTTC. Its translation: CASSQASSGVFEQFF.

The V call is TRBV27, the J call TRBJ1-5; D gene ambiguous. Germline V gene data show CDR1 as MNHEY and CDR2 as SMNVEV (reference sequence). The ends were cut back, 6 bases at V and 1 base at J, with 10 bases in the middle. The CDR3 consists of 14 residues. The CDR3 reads CASSPWESNQPQHF. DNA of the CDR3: TGTGCCAGCAGCCCTTGGGAAAGCAATCAGCCCCAGCATTTT.

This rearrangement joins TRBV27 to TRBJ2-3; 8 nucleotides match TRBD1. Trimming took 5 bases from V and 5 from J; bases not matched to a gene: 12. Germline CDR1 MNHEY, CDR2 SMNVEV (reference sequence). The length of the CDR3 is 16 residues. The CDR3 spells CASSPYQQGGRDTQYF. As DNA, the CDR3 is TGTGCCAGCAGTCCTTACCAACAGGGGGGAAGAGATACGCAGTATTTT.

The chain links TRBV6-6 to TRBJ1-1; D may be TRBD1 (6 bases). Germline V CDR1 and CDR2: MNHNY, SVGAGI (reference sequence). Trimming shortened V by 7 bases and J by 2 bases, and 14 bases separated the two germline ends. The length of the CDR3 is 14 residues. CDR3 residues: CASTLGAKNTEAFF. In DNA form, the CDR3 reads TGTGCCAGCACCCTGGGGGCCAAAAACACTGAAGCTTTCTTT.

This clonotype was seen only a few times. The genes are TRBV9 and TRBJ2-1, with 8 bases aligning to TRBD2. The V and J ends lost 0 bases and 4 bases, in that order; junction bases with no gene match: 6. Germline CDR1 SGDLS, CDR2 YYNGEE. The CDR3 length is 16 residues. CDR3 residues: CASSVDGGGPYNEQFF. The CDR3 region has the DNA TGTGCCAGCAGCGTAGATGGCGGGGGGCCGTACAATGAGCAGTTCTTC.

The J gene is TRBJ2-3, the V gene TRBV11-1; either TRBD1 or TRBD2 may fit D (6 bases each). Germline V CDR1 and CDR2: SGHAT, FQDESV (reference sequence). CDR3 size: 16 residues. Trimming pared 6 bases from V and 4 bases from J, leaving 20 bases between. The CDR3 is CASSPPEGDRADTQYF. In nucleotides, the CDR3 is TGTGCCAGCAGTCCCCCGGAGGGGGATCGGGCAGATACGCAGTATTTT. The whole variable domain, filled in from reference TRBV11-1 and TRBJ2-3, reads EAEVAQSPRYKITEKSQAVAFWCDPISGHATLYWYRQILGQGPELLVQFQDESVVDDSQLPKDRFSAERLKGVDSTLKIQPAELGDSAMYLCASSPPEGDRADTQYFGPGTRLTVL.

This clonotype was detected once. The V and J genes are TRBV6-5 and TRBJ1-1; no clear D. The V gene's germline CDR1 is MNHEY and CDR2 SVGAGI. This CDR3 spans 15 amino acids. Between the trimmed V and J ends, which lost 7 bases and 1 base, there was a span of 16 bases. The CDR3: CASTSTWVRNTEAFF. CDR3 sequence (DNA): TGTGCCAGCACCTCCACGTGGGTTAGGAACACTGAAGCTTTCTTT.

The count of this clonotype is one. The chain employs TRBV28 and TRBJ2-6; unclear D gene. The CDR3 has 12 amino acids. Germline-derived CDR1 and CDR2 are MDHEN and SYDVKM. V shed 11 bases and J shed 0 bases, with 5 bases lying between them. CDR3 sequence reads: CAAHSGANVLTF. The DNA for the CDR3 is TGTGCCGCCCACTCTGGGGCCAACGTCCTGACTTTC.

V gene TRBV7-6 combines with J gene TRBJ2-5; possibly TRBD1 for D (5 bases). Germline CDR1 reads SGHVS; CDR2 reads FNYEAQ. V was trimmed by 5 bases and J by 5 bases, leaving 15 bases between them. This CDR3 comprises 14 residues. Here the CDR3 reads CASSPTGFGETQYF. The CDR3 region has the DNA TGTGCCAGCAGCCCAACAGGATTCGGGGAGACCCAGTACTTC.

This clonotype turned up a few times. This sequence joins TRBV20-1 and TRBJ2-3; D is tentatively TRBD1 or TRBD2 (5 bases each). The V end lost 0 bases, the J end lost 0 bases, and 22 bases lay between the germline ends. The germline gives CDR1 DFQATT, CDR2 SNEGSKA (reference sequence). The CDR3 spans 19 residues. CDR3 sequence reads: CSARDETGTRVRSTDTQYF. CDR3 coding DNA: TGCAGTGCTAGAGATGAGACCGGGACGAGGGTCCGAAGCACAGATACGCAGTATTTT.

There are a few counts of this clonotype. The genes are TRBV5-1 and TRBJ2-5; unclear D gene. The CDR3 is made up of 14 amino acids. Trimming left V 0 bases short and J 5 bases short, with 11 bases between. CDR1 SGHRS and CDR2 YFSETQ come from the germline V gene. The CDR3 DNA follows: TGCGCCAGCAGCTTGGGTCGAATGAAGGAGACCCAGTACTTC. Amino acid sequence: CASSLGRMKETQYF. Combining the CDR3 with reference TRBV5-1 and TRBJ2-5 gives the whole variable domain KAGVTQTPRYLIKTRGQQVTLSCSPISGHRSVSWYQQTPGQGLQFLFEYFSETQRNKGNFPGRFSGRQFSNSRSEMNVSTLELGDSALYLCASSLGRMKETQYFGPGTRLLVL.

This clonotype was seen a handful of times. DNA of the CDR3: TGTGCCAGCAGCTTAGAGGGTGGGGACAGGGTCTACAATGAGCAGTTCTTC. Protein sequence: CASSLEGGDRVYNEQFF. The rearrangement uses TRBV7-3 and TRBJ2-1; 9 bases agree with TRBD1. The junction had 8 bases not matched to a gene; V was cut back by 2 bases and J by 3 bases. Germline V gene sequence: CDR1 SGHTA, CDR2 FQGTGA. The CDR3 contains 17 residues. Full variable domain (rest looked up from reference TRBV7-3 and TRBJ2-1): GAGVSQTPSNKVTEKGKYVELRCDPISGHTALYWYRQSLGQGPEFLIYFQGTGAADDSGLPNDRFFAVRPEGSVSTLKIQRTERGDSAVYLCASSLEGGDRVYNEQFFGPGTRLTVL.

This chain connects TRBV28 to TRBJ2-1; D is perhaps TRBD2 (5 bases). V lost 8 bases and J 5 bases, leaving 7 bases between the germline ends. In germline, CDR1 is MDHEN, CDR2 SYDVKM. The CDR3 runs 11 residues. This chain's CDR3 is CASAGNNEQFF. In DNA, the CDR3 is TGTGCCAGCGCGGGTAACAATGAGCAGTTCTTC. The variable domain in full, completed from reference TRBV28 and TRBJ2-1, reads DVKVTQSSRYLVKRTGEKVFLECVQDMDHENMFWYRQDPGLGLRLIYFSYDVKMKEKGDIPEGYSVSREKKERFSLILESASTNQTSMYLCASAGNNEQFFGPGTRLTVL.

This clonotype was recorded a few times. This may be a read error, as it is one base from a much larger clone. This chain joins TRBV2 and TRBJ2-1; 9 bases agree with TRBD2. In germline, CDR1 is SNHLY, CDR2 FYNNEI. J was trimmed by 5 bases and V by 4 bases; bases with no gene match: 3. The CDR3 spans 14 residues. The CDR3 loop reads CASSGLAGNNEQFF. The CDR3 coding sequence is TGTGCCAGCAGTGGGCTAGCGGGGAACAATGAGCAGTTCTTC.

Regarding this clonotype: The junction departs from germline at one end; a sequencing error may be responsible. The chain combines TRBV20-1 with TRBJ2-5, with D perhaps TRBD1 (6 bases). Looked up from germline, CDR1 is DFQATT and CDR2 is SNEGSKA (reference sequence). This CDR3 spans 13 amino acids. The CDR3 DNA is TGCAGTACTAGGACAGCGTTCCAAGAGACCCAGTACTTC. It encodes CSTRTAFQETQYF.

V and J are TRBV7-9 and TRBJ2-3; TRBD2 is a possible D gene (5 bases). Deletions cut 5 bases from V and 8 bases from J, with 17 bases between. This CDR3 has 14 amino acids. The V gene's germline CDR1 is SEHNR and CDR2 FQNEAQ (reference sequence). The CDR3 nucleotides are TGTGCCAGCAGCGTGGACTCCGCCATAGGTACGCAGTATTTT. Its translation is CASSVDSAIGTQYF.

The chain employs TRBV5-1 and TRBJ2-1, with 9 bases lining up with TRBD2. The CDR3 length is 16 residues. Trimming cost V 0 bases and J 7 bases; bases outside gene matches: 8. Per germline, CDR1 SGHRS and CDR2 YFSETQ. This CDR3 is CASSLGVGGGANEQFF. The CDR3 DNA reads TGCGCCAGCAGCTTGGGGGTCGGCGGGGGGGCGAATGAGCAGTTCTTC.

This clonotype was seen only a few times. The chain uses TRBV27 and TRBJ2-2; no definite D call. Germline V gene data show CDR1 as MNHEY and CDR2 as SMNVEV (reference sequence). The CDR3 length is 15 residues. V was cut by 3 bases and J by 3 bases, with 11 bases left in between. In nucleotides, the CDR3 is TGTGCCAGCAGTTTGGTAGGGCTTGACACCGGGGAGCTGTTTTTT. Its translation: CASSLVGLDTGELFF.

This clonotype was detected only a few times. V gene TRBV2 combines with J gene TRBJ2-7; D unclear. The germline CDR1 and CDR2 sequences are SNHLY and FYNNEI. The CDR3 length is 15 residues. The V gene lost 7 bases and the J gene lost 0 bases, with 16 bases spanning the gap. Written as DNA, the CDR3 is TGTGCCAGCACCTTGGGGTTGATAAGCTCCTACGAGCAGTACTTC. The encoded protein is CASTLGLISSYEQYF.